This T cell receptor (beta chain) was sequenced for a study of cytomegalovirus exposure and HLA in healthy donors. Study details: Earlier, 150 million to 200 million T cells were analyzed, and around 100 million unique TCR beta sequences were found among them. Study-wide findings and caveats: Sequencing artifact likely explains a cluster of highly shared sequence variants.

The CDR3 runs 17 residues. Germline CDR1 is LGHNA and CDR2 is YNFKEQ. Points on this clone: The antigen is not known.

PCR involved 60 Vbeta and 13 Jbeta primers. Original analysis: Among the unique TCR beta chains that a later analysis counted, roughly 80 million in all, roughly 11 million were shared. Produced via immunoSEQ multiplex PCR; TCRdb's table is partial and in-frame only. Clone size and V and J calls were adopted from that table, with D and trimming inferred from the DNA. Of some 87,000 clones detected, approximately 79% appear once; the ten largest clones hold 2.5% to 3.5%. Though probably carrying unrecorded immune exposures, donors were nominally healthy at sampling. This sequence joins TRBV4-2 and TRBJ2-5; TRBD2 matches at 13 bases. The DNA end is a closer match to TRBJ2-7, so the J assignment may be wrong. This clonotype was sampled from a young man in good health and CMV-seronegative. Sequencing was performed on PBMCs. CDR3 loop: CASSTGLAGDFTYEQYF. CDR3 in DNA: TGTGCCAGCAGCACTGGACTAGCGGGGGACTTTACCTACGAGCAGTACTTC.